These 8 T cell receptor beta chains came from one sample sequenced in a study of T cells in tumors after PD-1 blockade. Sequencing used immunoSEQ multiplex PCR; TCRdb keeps in-frame clones, though not all of them. The table lists around 45,000 clones, about four fifths of them singletons. The sample consisted of PBMCs, taken before anti-PD-1 treatment. The source of these receptors is a human donor with basal cell carcinoma.

The chain couples TRBV3-1 (or the pseudogene TRBV3-2) to TRBJ2-5; 10 bases fit TRBD2. V was clipped by 1 base and J by 1 base; unmatched bases: 3. Germline assignment: CDR1 LGHDT and CDR2 YNNKEL (reference sequence). The CDR3 is 16 amino acids. The CDR3 DNA follows: TGTGCCAGCAGCCAAGGGCCTAGCGGGGGCCAAGAGACCCAGTACTTC. Translating it yields CASSQGPSGGQETQYF.

V is TRBV24-1 and J is TRBJ1-5, with D uncertain. In germline, CDR1 is KGHDR, CDR2 SFDVKD. The CDR3 runs 15 residues. Deletions cut 3 bases from V and 6 bases from J, with 14 bases between. In nucleotides, the CDR3 is TGTGCCACCAGTGATCAGGAGGGTCTGAGTCAGCCCCAGCATTTT. Residues: CATSDQEGLSQPQHF.

This chain links TRBV4-1 with TRBJ1-2; D remains ambiguous. Trimming pared 1 base from V and 4 bases from J, leaving 7 bases between. The CDR3 has 13 amino acids. Per the germline V gene, CDR1 is MGHRA and CDR2 is YSYEKL. In DNA, the CDR3 is TGCGCCAGCAGCCAAGGCAGCCCCTATGGCTACACCTTC. It specifies CASSQGSPYGYTF.

The chain joins TRBV28 to TRBJ2-1, with D maybe TRBD1 (6 bases). V was cut by 6 bases and J by 8 bases, with 14 bases left in between. The CDR3 is 13 residues long. Germline V gives CDR1 MDHEN, CDR2 SYDVKM. CDR3 nucleotide sequence: TGTGCCAGCAGCAACAGGGTTGGCGATGAGCAGTTCTTC. It is translated as CASSNRVGDEQFF.

The CDR3 nucleotides are TGTGCCAGCAGCTCCCTCGGGACAGGGAACTATGAAAAACTGTTTTTT. It translates to CASSSLGTGNYEKLFF. The chain couples TRBV28 to TRBJ1-4; 9 bases are a match to TRBD1. The J segment lost 6 bases and the V segment lost 6 bases, leaving 11 bases of the junction unmatched. Germline V gene sequence: CDR1 MDHEN, CDR2 SYDVKM. The CDR3 totals 16 residues. Full variable domain (outside the CDR3, taken from reference TRBV28 and TRBJ1-4): DVKVTQSSRYLVKRTGEKVFLECVQDMDHENMFWYRQDPGLGLRLIYFSYDVKMKEKGDIPEGYSVSREKKERFSLILESASTNQTSMYLCASSSLGTGNYEKLFFGSGTQLSVL.

J is TRBJ2-5 and V is TRBV7-3, with a possible D match to TRBD2 (5 bases). Trimming removed 2 bases from V and 2 bases from J, with 6 bases in between. CDR3 length: 13 residues. CDR1 and CDR2 (germline): SGHTA, FQGTGA. The CDR3 sequence is CASSLRGQETQYF. The CDR3 region has the DNA TGTGCCAGCAGCTTACGGGGACAAGAGACCCAGTACTTC.

The gene calls are TRBV6-5 and TRBJ1-2, with unresolved D. The CDR3 has 15 residues. V was trimmed by 5 bases and J by 5 bases, leaving 18 bases between them. Germline CDR1 and CDR2: MNHEY and SVGAGI. CDR3 in amino acids: CASSQTRHVGYGYTF. The CDR3 DNA reads as TGTGCCAGCAGTCAGACCAGACACGTTGGATATGGCTACACCTTC.

This clone was seen a few times. This chain joins TRBV5-1 and TRBJ2-6, with D unresolved. The CDR3 covers 18 residues. CDR1 and CDR2 (germline): SGHRS, YFSETQ. V was cut by 4 bases and J by 5 bases, with 22 bases left in between. This CDR3 reads CASSIDSHPGRRANVLTF. CDR3 DNA: TGCGCCAGCAGCATCGATTCACACCCCGGCCGTCGGGCCAACGTCCTGACTTTC.